The 28 T cell receptor beta chains reported below all come from one sample, sequenced in a study of CD8 T cells in Susac syndrome. RNA was extracted with the RNeasy kit, and a quantity of 0.5 to 1 ug was reverse transcribed using random hexamers. Each CDR3 protein is one row after TCRdb ran MiXCR on the immunoSEQ multiplex PCR reads. This sample has about 140,000 distinct CDR3 sequences, with approximately 95% found just once. The material sequenced was CD8+ T cells from PBMCs. These receptor sequences come from a human donor in good health.

This chain joins TRBV15 and TRBJ1-5; D is unresolved. The CDR3 has 14 residues. V lost 0 bases to trimming and J lost 6 bases, with 9 bases between them. The germline gives CDR1 LNHNV, CDR2 YYDKDF (reference sequence). CDR3: CATSRDSLFQPQHF. DNA of the CDR3: TGTGCCACCAGCAGAGATAGTCTATTTCAGCCCCAGCATTTT.

The genes are TRBV9 and TRBJ2-3; 8 positions match TRBD1. Germline V gives CDR1 SGDLS, CDR2 YYNGEE. This CDR3 contains 15 residues. The V gene end was trimmed by 3 bases and the J gene end by 0 bases; junction bases not matched to a gene: 3. CDR3 sequence (DNA): TGTGCCAGCAGCGGGACAGGGCTTAGCACAGATACGCAGTATTTT. Residues: CASSGTGLSTDTQYF.

The chain has TRBV9 and TRBJ2-3; D may be TRBD2 (6 bases). Germline loops: CDR1 SGDLS, CDR2 YYNGEE. The CDR3 spans 15 residues. With 10 bases removed from V and 6 bases from J, the gap between germline ends came to 24 bases. In DNA form, the CDR3 reads TGTGCCGCGTCCGTGGGGGACTCTCGATCCGATACGCAGTATTTT. Protein sequence: CAASVGDSRSDTQYF.

The chain joins TRBV7-9 to TRBJ2-5; D ambiguous. The V end lost 4 bases, the J end lost 1 base, and 13 bases lay between the germline ends. The CDR3 extends over 15 amino acids. Germline V gives CDR1 SEHNR, CDR2 FQNEAQ (reference sequence). The CDR3, as DNA: TGTGCCAGCAGCTCAACCGATGAGGTCCAAGAGACCCAGTACTTC. Residues: CASSSTDEVQETQYF.

This clonotype has a handful of counts. The genes are TRBV27 and TRBJ2-1, with 12 bases that match TRBD2. V gave up 4 bases and J gave up 6 bases; unmatched junction bases: 7. This CDR3 is built from 16 residues. Germline V gene sequence: CDR1 MNHEY, CDR2 SMNVEV (reference sequence). The CDR3: CASSSPWTSGTNEQFF. DNA for the CDR3: TGTGCCAGCAGTTCCCCATGGACTAGCGGGACCAATGAGCAGTTCTTC.

The rearrangement joins TRBV29-1 to TRBJ2-1, with 7 bases identical to TRBD2. CDR1 is SQVTM and CDR2 is ANQGSEA in the germline V gene. The CDR3 spans 11 residues. V lost 4 bases, J lost 10 bases, and 4 bases stayed unmatched. CDR3 coding DNA: TGCAGCGTTGTGAGCGGGATCGAGCAGTTCTTC. This encodes CSVVSGIEQFF.

In this sample, this clonotype turned up once. The chain couples TRBV13 to TRBJ2-1; 7 nucleotides agree with TRBD2. Germline assignment: CDR1 PRHDT and CDR2 FYEKMQ (reference sequence). This CDR3 contains 17 residues. V lost 5 bases, J lost 0 bases, and 10 bases stayed unmatched. CDR3 DNA: TGTGCCAGCAGCCCCCTGGGGGGGTCGGACTCCTACAATGAGCAGTTCTTC. Translated, it gives CASSPLGGSDSYNEQFF.

This clonotype was observed once. V is TRBV29-1 and J is TRBJ2-1; 7 nucleotides align to TRBD2. Per the germline V gene, CDR1 is SQVTM and CDR2 is ANQGSEA. With V trimmed by 7 bases and J by 8 bases, 11 bases remained unmatched. The CDR3 runs to 13 residues. The chain's CDR3 is CSAAGVVAYEQFF. The CDR3 DNA sequence: TGCAGCGCCGCGGGGGTGGTCGCGTATGAGCAGTTCTTC.

The genes are TRBV14 and TRBJ2-5; D not resolved. The CDR3 consists of 14 residues. Germline CDR1 and CDR2: SGHDN and FVKESK. V lost 4 bases and J lost 6, with 15 bases in between. The CDR3 is CASSRGDLPQTQYF. The CDR3 bases are TGTGCCAGCAGCCGCGGTGATTTGCCGCAGACCCAGTACTTC.

The chain uses TRBV7-9 and TRBJ2-7, with 8 bases identical to TRBD2. The CDR3 consists of 14 residues. Germline lookup yields CDR1 SEHNR and CDR2 FQNEAQ (reference sequence). Unmatched junction bases numbered 3, after V lost 4 bases and J lost 1 base. The CDR3 nucleotides are TGTGCCAGCAGCTCCGGGACTAGATCCTACGAGCAGTACTTC. The encoded protein is CASSSGTRSYEQYF.

V and J are TRBV29-1 and TRBJ2-5, with D possibly matching TRBD2 (5 bases). Trimming left V 3 bases short and J 2 bases short, with 13 bases between. This CDR3 has 14 amino acids. Germline V gene lookup returns CDR1 SQVTM and CDR2 ANQGSEA. CDR3 sequence (DNA): TGCAGCGTTGACTTCGGGGTCAGGCAAGAGACCCAGTACTTC. This encodes CSVDFGVRQETQYF.

V usage is TRBV9 and J usage is TRBJ2-7; 8 nucleotides match TRBD2. Germline CDR1 reads SGDLS; CDR2 reads YYNGEE. The CDR3 has 14 residues. Germline trimming cut 7 bases from V and 4 bases from J; bases unmatched to any gene: 10. DNA of the CDR3: TGTGCCAGCGGAGCCGGGACTAGTCATTACGAGCAGTACTTC. Protein product: CASGAGTSHYEQYF.

The J gene is TRBJ2-2, the V gene TRBV25-1; no clear D gene. From germline, CDR1 is MGHDK and CDR2 SYGVNS. Trimming shortened V by 8 bases and J by 5 bases, and 6 bases separated the two germline ends. The length of the CDR3 is 11 residues. The CDR3 DNA reads as TGTGCCAGCTATGATACCGGGGAGCTGTTTTTT. Residues: CASYDTGELFF. The whole variable domain, filled in from reference TRBV25-1 and TRBJ2-2, reads EADIYQTPRYLVIGTGKKITLECSQTMGHDKMYWYQQDPGMELHLIHYSYGVNSTEKGDLSSESTVSRIRTEHFPLTLESARPSHTSQYLCASYDTGELFFGEGSRLTVL.

This chain connects TRBV29-1 to TRBJ2-3; 9 bases fit TRBD2. There are 14 residues in the CDR3. Losses at the gene ends were 2 bases for V and 7 bases for J; bases not matched to a gene: 7. Germline assignment: CDR1 SQVTM and CDR2 ANQGSEA. Here the CDR3 DNA reads TGCAGCGTTGAACGTAGCGGGAGTGGAAATACGCAGTATTTT. It specifies CSVERSGSGNTQYF.

The chain recombines TRBV9 with TRBJ2-7; 8 positions agree with TRBD1. Germline trimming cut 0 bases from V and 5 bases from J; bases unmatched to any gene: 4. From germline, CDR1 is SGDLS and CDR2 YYNGEE. The CDR3 is made up of 14 amino acids. The CDR3, as DNA: TGTGCCAGCAGCGTAGGACAGGGGCACGACGAGCAGTACTTC. It specifies CASSVGQGHDEQYF.

The CDR3 is CARRTGEEKLFF. The CDR3 DNA sequence: TGTGCCAGGCGGACAGGGGAGGAAAAACTGTTTTTT. The chain is built from TRBV3-1 and TRBJ1-4; 9 nucleotides match TRBD1. Germline lookup yields CDR1 LGHDT and CDR2 YNNKEL (reference sequence). Losses at the gene ends were 9 bases for V and 8 bases for J; bases not matched to a gene: 4. This CDR3 spans 12 amino acids.

The chain uses TRBV29-1 and TRBJ2-1; unclear D gene. The CDR3 runs to 15 residues. The V gene's germline CDR1 is SQVTM and CDR2 ANQGSEA. Trimming took 5 bases from V and 0 from J, leaving 14 bases between them. CDR3 nucleotide sequence: TGCAGCGTTCAGTTGGCATCGAGCTCCTACAATGAGCAGTTCTTC. Its protein product is CSVQLASSSYNEQFF.

The rearrangement joins TRBV6-1 to TRBJ2-7; D gene ambiguous. Trimming cost V 8 bases and J 6 bases, with 8 bases left between them. Germline CDR1 is MNHNS and CDR2 is SASEGT. The CDR3 runs to 10 residues. The CDR3 coding sequence is TGTGCCAGCTATTTATCCGAGCAGTACTTC. Residues: CASYLSEQYF.

The chain joins TRBV29-1 to TRBJ2-3; 7 bases line up with TRBD1. The V gene end was trimmed by 7 bases and the J gene end by 3 bases; junction bases not matched to a gene: 7. The germline V gene encodes CDR1 SQVTM and CDR2 ANQGSEA. The CDR3 sequence is 13 residues long. CDR3: CSGTGVRTDTQYF. The CDR3 region has the DNA TGCAGCGGCACAGGGGTGAGGACAGATACGCAGTATTTT.

The chain employs TRBV25-1 and TRBJ1-2, with D possibly being TRBD1 (5 bases). V lost 2 bases, J lost 0 bases, and 10 bases lay in between. The CDR3 extends over 15 amino acids. Germline loops: CDR1 MGHDK, CDR2 SYGVNS. This CDR3 reads CASSEQGWANYGYTF. CDR3 DNA: TGTGCCAGCAGTGAACAGGGATGGGCTAACTATGGCTACACCTTC.

The J gene is TRBJ1-1, the V gene TRBV4-3; the D gene is possibly TRBD1 (5 bases). Between the trimmed V and J ends, which lost 1 base and 0 bases, there was a span of 15 bases. The CDR3 totals 17 residues. Germline CDR1 reads LGHNA; CDR2 reads YSLEER. The CDR3 nucleotides read TGCGCCAGCAGCCAAGTAATGTCCTGGGGGTTGAACACTGAAGCTTTCTTT. Translating it yields CASSQVMSWGLNTEAFF.

The CDR3 nucleotides are TGCAGCGTTGACACGCCTGGGACAGTGATGAGCACTGAAGCTTTCTTT. Residues: CSVDTPGTVMSTEAFF. V gene TRBV29-1 combines with J gene TRBJ1-1, with 7 bases fitting TRBD1. The CDR3 totals 16 residues. The germline gives CDR1 SQVTM, CDR2 ANQGSEA. Unmatched junction bases numbered 14, after V lost 3 bases and J lost 4 bases.

V gene TRBV2 combines with J gene TRBJ2-1; the D is unclear. Trimming took off 0 bases at V and 7 bases at J, with 13 bases between the two ends. The length of the CDR3 is 15 residues. Germline V lookup: CDR1 SNHLY, CDR2 FYNNEI. For the CDR3, the DNA is TGTGCCAGCAGTGAAGCAAGGAGTCCCAAGAATGAGCAGTTCTTC. Amino acids: CASSEARSPKNEQFF.

The V and J genes are TRBV7-2 and TRBJ2-5; TRBD2 aligns across 10 bases. The CDR3 is made up of 17 amino acids. Germline V lookup: CDR1 SGHTA, CDR2 FQGNSA. Trimming took 0 bases from V and 5 from J; bases not matched to a gene: 9. The chain's CDR3 is CASSLAPSSGSGETQYF. CDR3 DNA: TGTGCCAGCAGCTTAGCGCCGTCTAGCGGGAGCGGGGAGACCCAGTACTTC. Using reference TRBV7-2 and TRBJ2-5 for the parts outside the CDR3, the full variable domain is GAGVSQSPSNKVTEKGKDVELRCDPISGHTALYWYRQSLGQGLEFLIYFQGNSAPDKSGLPSDRFSAERTGGSVSTLTIQRTQQEDSAVYLCASSLAPSSGSGETQYFGPGTRLLVL.

CDR3: CASSKLGNTEAFF. CDR3 nucleotides: TGTGCCAGTAGTAAACTCGGGAACACTGAAGCTTTCTTT. This chain links TRBV19 with TRBJ1-1, with D unresolved. Germline V CDR1 and CDR2: LNHDA, SQIVND (reference sequence). The V gene lost 4 bases and the J gene lost 1 base, with 7 bases spanning the gap. The CDR3 is 13 amino acids.

This chain joins TRBV7-2 and TRBJ2-4; D unresolved. The CDR3 consists of 14 residues. Germline loops: CDR1 SGHTA, CDR2 FQGNSA. Trimming left V 2 bases short and J 3 bases short, with 8 bases between. CDR3 coding DNA: TGTGCCAGCAGCTTACAGGTCGGCAAAAACATTCAGTACTTC. Encoded protein: CASSLQVGKNIQYF.

For the CDR3, the DNA is TGTGCCAGCAGTAATGAAGCGGGAGAAGAGACCCAGTACTTC. Translated, it gives CASSNEAGEETQYF. This chain links TRBV7-6 with TRBJ2-5; 8 bases are a match to TRBD2. This CDR3 region has 14 residues. CDR1 SGHVS and CDR2 FNYEAQ come from the germline V gene. Trimming took 6 bases from V and 3 from J; bases not matched to a gene: 6.

The V and J genes are TRBV5-6 and TRBJ2-7; 8 bases fit TRBD1. This CDR3 has 15 amino acids. Germline CDR1 reads SGHDT; CDR2 reads YYEEEE. V shed 1 base and J 1 base; nucleotides not matched to a gene: 4. This chain's CDR3 is CASSLRDRNSYEQYF. The CDR3, as DNA: TGTGCCAGCAGCTTGCGGGACAGGAATTCCTACGAGCAGTACTTC.